This is a list of T cell receptor beta chains from one sample in a study of cytomegalovirus exposure and HLA in healthy donors. Libraries were prepared by immunoSEQ multiplex PCR; TCRdb keeps only in-frame clonotypes and omits some of them. The profile shows 150,000 to 180,000 clones, about three quarters of them singletons. Specimen: PBMCs. The receptors come from a woman in her thirties or forties in good health and CMV-seronegative. Both conserved end residues are part of each CDR3. Clone sizes are given selectively: once, few, many, or a class where the clone is expanded.

TRBV5-4	TRBJ2-7	-	CASSPGSSYEQYF
TRBV7-2	TRBJ2-5	-	CASSLPGQGARETQYF
TRBV10-1	TRBJ2-5	once	CASVTRLAEETQYF
TRBV5-6	TRBJ1-5	-	CASSLGYGSNQPQHF
TRBV27	TRBJ2-2	-	CASRRPTVPGELFF
TRBV2	TRBJ2-1	once	CASIRSAPYNEQFF
TRBV6-1	TRBJ2-7	-	CASSEGDYPSYEQYF
TRBV19	TRBJ1-1	-	CASSPGRGTGGAFF
TRBV13	TRBJ1-3	-	CASSLVQGTGNTIYF
TRBV6-5	TRBJ1-5	-	CASRRGGTTFGPQHF
TRBV19	TRBJ1-1	-	CATREQGAFNTEAFF
TRBV6-5	TRBJ2-7	-	CASSYSGLAYEQYF
TRBV5-1	TRBJ2-1	-	CASSLRGGNSYNEQFF
TRBV18	TRBJ1-3	-	CASSPSRAGNSGNTIYF
TRBV19	TRBJ2-7	once	CASSIYGEPYEQYF